Shown below are 14 T cell receptor beta chains from a single sample sequenced in a study of T cells expressing NK-cell markers. From its re-call of the 5' RACE reads, TCRdb lists each CDR3 protein once, without DNA. The sample data list some 300,000 distinct CDR3 sequences. The sample was blood T cells: a sorted CD56 or NKG2C T cell subset, CD4+ or CD8+ T cells, or bulk PBMC T cells (not recorded which). These receptor sequences come from a man aged 18 to 35 in good health.

The rearrangement uses TRBV10-3 and TRBJ2-3. The germline V gene encodes CDR1 ENHRY and CDR2 SYGVKD. The CDR3 loop spans 14 amino acids. The CDR3: CAIRETASTDTQYF.

The CDR3 sequence is CASRRTGNQPQHF. The V and J genes are TRBV12-3 or TRBV12-4 and TRBJ1-5; TCRdb picks TRBD1, but there is no DNA to check that call. The CDR3 loop spans 13 amino acids.

CDR3 in amino acids: CASSNSLSQGGPWNEQFF. This rearrangement joins TRBV6-1 to TRBJ2-1; the D gene TCRdb calls, TRBD1, cannot be checked with no DNA. This CDR3 is built from 18 residues. The germline CDR1 and CDR2 sequences are MNHNS and SASEGT.

The CDR3 sequence: CASSAKNGGGTDTQYF. J is TRBJ2-3 and V is TRBV18. CDR3 length equals 16 residues. Germline V lookup: CDR1 KGHSH, CDR2 LQKENI.

The chain combines TRBV10-3 with TRBJ1-2; TCRdb selects TRBD1, and the lack of DNA leaves this call unchecked. The V gene's germline CDR1 is ENHRY and CDR2 SYGVKD. The CDR3 runs to 14 residues. CDR3 amino acids: CAISESRGADGYTF.

The chain links TRBV9 to TRBJ1-3. This CDR3 is built from 11 residues. Per the germline V gene, CDR1 is SGDLS and CDR2 is YYNGEE. The CDR3 sequence is CASRGEDTIYF.

The chain links TRBV5-5 to TRBJ2-1; TCRdb calls TRBD2, which cannot be checked without DNA. The CDR3 length is 16 residues. Germline values: CDR1 SGHKS, CDR2 YYEKEE (reference sequence). The CDR3 sequence: CASHTRVGEDYNEQFF.

V and J are TRBV19 and TRBJ1-2; no DNA is available, so the TRBD1 call from TCRdb remains unchecked. CDR3 length: 14 residues. The V gene's germline CDR1 is LNHDA and CDR2 SQIVND (reference sequence). The CDR3 sequence is CASSLSQGLWGYTF.

The chain couples TRBV7-9 to TRBJ1-2. The CDR3 is 14 amino acids. Germline CDR1 reads SEHNR; CDR2 reads FQNEAQ (reference sequence). The CDR3 reads CASTQRVNNYGYTF.

The chain employs TRBV5-1 and TRBJ2-3. The germline V gene encodes CDR1 SGHRS and CDR2 YFSETQ. This CDR3 is 12 amino acids long. The CDR3 reads CASSLAEDTQYF.

J is TRBJ2-3 and V is TRBV6-1; the TCRdb D gene call, TRBD2, has no DNA to confirm it. The CDR3 sequence is 17 residues long. From germline, CDR1 is MNHNS and CDR2 SASEGT. The CDR3 is CASSPSGNYRSTDTQYF.

The chain carries TRBV12-3 or TRBV12-4 and TRBJ2-1; TCRdb gives TRBD2 as the D gene, but with no DNA this cannot be confirmed. The CDR3 runs to 15 residues. The CDR3 reads CASSFAAGGGNEQFF.

The V call is TRBV12-3 or TRBV12-4, the J call TRBJ1-5; as DNA is missing, the TRBD1 call by TCRdb cannot be tested. This CDR3 is 16 amino acids long. CDR3: CASSTPTGGSNQPQHF.

The chain carries TRBV29-1 and TRBJ1-1. Germline V gene data show CDR1 as SQVTM and CDR2 as ANQGSEA. The CDR3 sequence is 12 residues long. The CDR3 here is CSVEGVDTEAFF.